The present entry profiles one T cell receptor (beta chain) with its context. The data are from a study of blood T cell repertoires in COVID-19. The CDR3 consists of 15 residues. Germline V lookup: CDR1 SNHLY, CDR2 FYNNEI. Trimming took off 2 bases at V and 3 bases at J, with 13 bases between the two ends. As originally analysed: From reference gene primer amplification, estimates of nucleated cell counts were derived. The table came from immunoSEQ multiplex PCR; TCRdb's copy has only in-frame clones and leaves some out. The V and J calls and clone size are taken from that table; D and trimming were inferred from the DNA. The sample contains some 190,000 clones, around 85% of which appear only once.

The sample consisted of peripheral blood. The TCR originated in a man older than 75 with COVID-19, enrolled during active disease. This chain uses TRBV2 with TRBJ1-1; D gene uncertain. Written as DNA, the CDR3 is TGTGCCAGCAGTGAACGGAGGTTCTGGGACACTGAAGCTTTCTTT. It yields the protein CASSERRFWDTEAFF.